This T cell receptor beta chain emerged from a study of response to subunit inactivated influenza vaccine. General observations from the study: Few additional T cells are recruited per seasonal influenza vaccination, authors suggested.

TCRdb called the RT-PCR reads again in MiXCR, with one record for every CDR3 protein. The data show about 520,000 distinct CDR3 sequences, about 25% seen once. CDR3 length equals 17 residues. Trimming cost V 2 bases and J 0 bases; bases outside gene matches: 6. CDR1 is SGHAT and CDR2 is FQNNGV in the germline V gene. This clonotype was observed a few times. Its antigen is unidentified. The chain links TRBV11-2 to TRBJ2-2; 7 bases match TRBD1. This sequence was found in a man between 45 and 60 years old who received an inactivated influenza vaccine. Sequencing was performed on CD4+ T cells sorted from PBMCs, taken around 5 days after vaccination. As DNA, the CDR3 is TGTGCCAGCAGCTTATTGTGGGGACAGCCGAACACCGGGGAGCTGTTTTTT. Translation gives CASSLLWGQPNTGELFF.